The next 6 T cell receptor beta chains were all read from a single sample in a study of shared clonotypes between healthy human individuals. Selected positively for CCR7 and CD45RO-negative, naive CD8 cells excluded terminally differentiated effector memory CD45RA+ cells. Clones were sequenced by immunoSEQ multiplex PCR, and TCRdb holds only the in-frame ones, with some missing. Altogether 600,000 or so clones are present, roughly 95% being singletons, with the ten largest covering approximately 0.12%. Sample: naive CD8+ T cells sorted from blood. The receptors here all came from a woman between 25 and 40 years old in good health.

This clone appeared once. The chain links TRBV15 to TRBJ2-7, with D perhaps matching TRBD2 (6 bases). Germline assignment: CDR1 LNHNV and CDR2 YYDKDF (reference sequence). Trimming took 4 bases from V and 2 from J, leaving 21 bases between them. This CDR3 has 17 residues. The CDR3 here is CATSIPWTKMGPYEQYF. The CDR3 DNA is TGTGCCACCAGCATCCCCTGGACTAAAATGGGCCCCTACGAGCAGTACTTC.

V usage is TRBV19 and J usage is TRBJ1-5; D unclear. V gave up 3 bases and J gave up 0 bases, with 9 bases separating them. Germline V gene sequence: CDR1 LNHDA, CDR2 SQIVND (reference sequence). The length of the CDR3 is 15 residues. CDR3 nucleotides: TGTGCCAGTAGTATCGTCTTGTATAGCAATCAGCCCCAGCATTTT. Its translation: CASSIVLYSNQPQHF. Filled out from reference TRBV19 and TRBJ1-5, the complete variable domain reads DGGITQSPKYLFRKEGQNVTLSCEQNLNHDAMYWYRQDPGQGLRLIYYSQIVNDFQKGDIAEGYSVSREKKESFPLTVTSAQKNPTAFYLCASSIVLYSNQPQHFGDGTRLSIL.

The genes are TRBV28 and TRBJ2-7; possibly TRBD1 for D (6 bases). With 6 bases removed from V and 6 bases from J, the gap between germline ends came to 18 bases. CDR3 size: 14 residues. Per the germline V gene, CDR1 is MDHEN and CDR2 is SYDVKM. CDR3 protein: CASSPPGQTTEQYF. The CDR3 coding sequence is TGTGCCAGCAGCCCCCCGGGACAAACTACCGAGCAGTACTTC.

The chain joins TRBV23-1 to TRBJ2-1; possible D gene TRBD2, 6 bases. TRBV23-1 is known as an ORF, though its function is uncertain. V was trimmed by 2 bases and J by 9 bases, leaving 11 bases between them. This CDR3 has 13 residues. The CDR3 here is CASSQALALEQFF. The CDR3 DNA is TGCGCCAGCAGTCAAGCACTAGCTCTTGAGCAGTTCTTC.

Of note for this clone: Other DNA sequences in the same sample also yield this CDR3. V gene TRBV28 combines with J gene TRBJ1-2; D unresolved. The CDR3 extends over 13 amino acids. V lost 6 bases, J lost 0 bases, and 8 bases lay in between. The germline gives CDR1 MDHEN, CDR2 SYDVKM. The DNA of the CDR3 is TGTGCCAGCAGCTTTGGGGCTAACTATGGCTACACCTTC. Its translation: CASSFGANYGYTF.

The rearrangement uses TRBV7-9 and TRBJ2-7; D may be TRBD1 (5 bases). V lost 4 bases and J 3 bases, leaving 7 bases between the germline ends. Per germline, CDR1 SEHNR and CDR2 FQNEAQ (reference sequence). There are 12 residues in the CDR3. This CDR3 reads CASSSTGYEQYF. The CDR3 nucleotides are TGTGCCAGCAGCTCAACAGGCTACGAGCAGTACTTC.